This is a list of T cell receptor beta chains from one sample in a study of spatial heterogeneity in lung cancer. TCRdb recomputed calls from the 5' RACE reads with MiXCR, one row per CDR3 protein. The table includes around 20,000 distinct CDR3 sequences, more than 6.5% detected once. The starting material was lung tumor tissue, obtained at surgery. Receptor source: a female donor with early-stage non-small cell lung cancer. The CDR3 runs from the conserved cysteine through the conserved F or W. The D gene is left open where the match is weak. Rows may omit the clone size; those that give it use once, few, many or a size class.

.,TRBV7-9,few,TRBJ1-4,TGTGCCAGCAGCTTAGATAATTGGAGCAATGAAAAACTGTTTTTT,CASSLDNWSNEKLFF
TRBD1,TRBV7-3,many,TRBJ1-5,TGTGCCAGCAGCTTGGGACAGGGGCCATATGGCAATCAGCCCCAGCATTTT,CASSLGQGPYGNQPQHF
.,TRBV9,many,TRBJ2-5,TGTGCCAGCAGCGTAGCGGCAGGGGGGCCAGAGACCCAGTACTTC,CASSVAAGGPETQYF
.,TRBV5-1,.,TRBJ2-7,TGCGCCAGCAGCTCCGGGACCTACGCCGGGAACGAGCAGTACTTC,CASSSGTYAGNEQYF
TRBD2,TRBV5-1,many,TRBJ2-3,TGCGCCAGCGAGCGGGGGTCAGGGACAGATACGCAGTATTTT,CASERGSGTDTQYF
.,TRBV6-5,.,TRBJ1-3,TGTGCCAGCAGACTGAGTCCGGGCTCATCTGGAAACACCATATATTTT,CASRLSPGSSGNTIYF
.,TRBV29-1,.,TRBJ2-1,TGCAGCATTACAGGTAGCTCCTACAATGAGCAGTTCTTC,CSITGSSYNEQFF
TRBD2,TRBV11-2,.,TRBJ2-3,TGTGCCAGCAGCTCGGGAACTAGCGGGGTCTCGGATACGCAGTATTTT,CASSSGTSGVSDTQYF
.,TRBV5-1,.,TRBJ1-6,TGCGCCAGCAGTATCGAAGGGGGCTCCTATAATTCACCCCTCCACTTT,CASSIEGGSYNSPLHF
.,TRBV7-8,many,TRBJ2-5,TGTGCCAGCAGCCTCCCGGGGCAGGGGATTAGGGAGACCCAGTACTTC,CASSLPGQGIRETQYF
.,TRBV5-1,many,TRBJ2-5,TGCGCCAGCAGGGGTTTTTGGGCGGGGGCTGAAGAGACCCAGTACTTC,CASRGFWAGAEETQYF
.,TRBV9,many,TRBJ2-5,TGTGCCAGCAGCGTGGACAGAACTCAAGAGACCCAGTACTTC,CASSVDRTQETQYF
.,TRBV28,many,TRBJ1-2,TGTGCCAGCACCTTAGGAGGGGGGTATGGCTACACCTTC,CASTLGGGYGYTF
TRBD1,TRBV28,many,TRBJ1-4,TGTGCCAGCAGTTCCCCCAGCACAGGGGGTGGGGATGAAAAACTGTTTTTT,CASSSPSTGGGDEKLFF
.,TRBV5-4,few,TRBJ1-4,TGTGCGTCGGGAGTGACAGCTAATGAAAAACTGTTTTTT,CASGVTANEKLFF
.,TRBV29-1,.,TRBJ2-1,TGCAGCGTTGAAGCCCTGCAGGCATACAATGAGCAGTTCTTC,CSVEALQAYNEQFF
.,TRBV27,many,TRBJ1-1,TGTGCCAGCAGTCCTCCTGCGGGCCCTGAAGCTTTCTTT,CASSPPAGPEAFF
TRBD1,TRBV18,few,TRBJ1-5,TGTGCCAGCTCAGCTCTACAGGGGGCGGATCAGCCCCAGCATTTT,CASSALQGADQPQHF